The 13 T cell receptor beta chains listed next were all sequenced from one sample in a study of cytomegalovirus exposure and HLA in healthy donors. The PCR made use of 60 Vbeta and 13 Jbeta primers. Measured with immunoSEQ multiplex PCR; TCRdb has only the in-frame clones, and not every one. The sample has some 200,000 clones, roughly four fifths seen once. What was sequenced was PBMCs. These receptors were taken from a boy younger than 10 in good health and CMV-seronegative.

DNA for the CDR3: TGTGCCAGCAGACCTCCGAGCCCTAAGTCCTATGGAGGTGAGCAGTACTTC. Translating gives CASRPPSPKSYGGEQYF. The chain recombines TRBV7-3 with TRBJ2-7, with D possibly being TRBD2 (5 bases). Germline CDR1 is SGHTA and CDR2 is FQGTGA. The V and J ends lost 6 bases and 7 bases respectively, with 28 bases between them. The CDR3 consists of 17 residues.

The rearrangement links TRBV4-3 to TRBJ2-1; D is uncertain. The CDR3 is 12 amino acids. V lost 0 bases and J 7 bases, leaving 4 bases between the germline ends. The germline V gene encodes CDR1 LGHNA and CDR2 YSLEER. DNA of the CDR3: TGCGCCAGCAGCCAAGATAGAAATGAGCAGTTCTTC. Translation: CASSQDRNEQFF.

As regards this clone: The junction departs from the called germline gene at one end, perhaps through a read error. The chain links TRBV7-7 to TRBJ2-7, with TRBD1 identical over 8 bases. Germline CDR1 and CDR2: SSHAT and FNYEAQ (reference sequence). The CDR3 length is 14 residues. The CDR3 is CASSFDRGPYEQYF. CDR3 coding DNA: TGTGCTAGCAGCTTCGACAGGGGACCCTACGAGCAGTACTTC.

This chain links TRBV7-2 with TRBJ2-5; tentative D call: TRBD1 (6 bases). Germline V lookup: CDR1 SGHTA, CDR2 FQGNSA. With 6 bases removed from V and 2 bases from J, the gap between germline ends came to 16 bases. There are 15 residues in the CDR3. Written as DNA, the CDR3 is TGTGCCAGCAGGACCTCAGGGGCCAGACAAGAGACCCAGTACTTC. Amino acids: CASRTSGARQETQYF.

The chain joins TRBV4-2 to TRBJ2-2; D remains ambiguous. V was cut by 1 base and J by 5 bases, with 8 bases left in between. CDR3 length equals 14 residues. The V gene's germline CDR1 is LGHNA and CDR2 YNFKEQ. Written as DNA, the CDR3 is TGTGCCAGCAGCCAAGCTCCAGTAACCGGGGAGCTGTTTTTT. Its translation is CASSQAPVTGELFF.

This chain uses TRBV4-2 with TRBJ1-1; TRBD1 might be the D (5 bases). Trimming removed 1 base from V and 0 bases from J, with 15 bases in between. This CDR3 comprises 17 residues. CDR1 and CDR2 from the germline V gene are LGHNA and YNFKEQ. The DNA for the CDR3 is TGTGCCAGCAGCCAAGTCCCTAAAACAGGCTTGAACACTGAAGCTTTCTTT. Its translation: CASSQVPKTGLNTEAFF.

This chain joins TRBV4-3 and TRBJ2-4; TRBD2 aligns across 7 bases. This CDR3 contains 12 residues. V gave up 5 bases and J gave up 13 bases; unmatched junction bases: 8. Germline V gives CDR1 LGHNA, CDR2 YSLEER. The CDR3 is CASSARGGKQYF. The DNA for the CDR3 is TGCGCCAGCAGCGCCCGCGGGGGAAAGCAGTACTTC.

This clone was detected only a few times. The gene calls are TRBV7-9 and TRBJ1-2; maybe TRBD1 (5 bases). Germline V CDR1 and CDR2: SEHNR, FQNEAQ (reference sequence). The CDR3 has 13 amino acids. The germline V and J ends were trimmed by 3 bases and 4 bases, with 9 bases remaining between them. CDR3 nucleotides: TGTGCCAGCAGCTTCGGGGGAAGCTATGGCTACACCTTC. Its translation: CASSFGGSYGYTF. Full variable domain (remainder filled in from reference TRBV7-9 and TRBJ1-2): DTGVSQNPRHKITKRGQNVTFRCDPISEHNRLYWYRQTLGQGPEFLTYFQNEAQLEKSRLLSDRFSAERPKGSFSTLEIQRTEQGDSAMYLCASSFGGSYGYTFGSGTRLTVV.

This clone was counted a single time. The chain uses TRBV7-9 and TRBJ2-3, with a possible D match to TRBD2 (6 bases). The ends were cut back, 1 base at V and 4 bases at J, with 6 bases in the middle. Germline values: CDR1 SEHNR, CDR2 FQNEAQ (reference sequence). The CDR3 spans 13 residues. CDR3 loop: CASSLGLADTQYF. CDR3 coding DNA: TGTGCCAGCAGCTTAGGACTAGCAGATACGCAGTATTTT.

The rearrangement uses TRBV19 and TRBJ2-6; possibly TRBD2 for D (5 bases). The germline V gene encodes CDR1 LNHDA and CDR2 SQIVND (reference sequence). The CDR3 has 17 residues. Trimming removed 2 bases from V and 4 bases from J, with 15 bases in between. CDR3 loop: CASSIWAALAGANVLTF. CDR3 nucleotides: TGTGCCAGTAGTATATGGGCGGCTTTAGCGGGGGCCAACGTCCTGACTTTC.

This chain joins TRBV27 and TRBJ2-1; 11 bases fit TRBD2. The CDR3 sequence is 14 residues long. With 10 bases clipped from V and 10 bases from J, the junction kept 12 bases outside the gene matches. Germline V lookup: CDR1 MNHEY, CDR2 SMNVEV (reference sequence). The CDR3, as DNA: TGTGCCACCCGACTTAGCGGGGGGGCGTGGGAGCAGTTCTTC. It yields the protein CATRLSGGAWEQFF.

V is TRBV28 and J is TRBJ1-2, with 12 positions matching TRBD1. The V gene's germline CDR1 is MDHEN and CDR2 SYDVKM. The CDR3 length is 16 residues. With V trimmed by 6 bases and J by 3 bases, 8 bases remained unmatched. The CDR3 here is CASRGDRGQEHYGYTF. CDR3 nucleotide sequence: TGTGCCAGCAGGGGGGACAGGGGGCAAGAGCACTATGGCTACACCTTC.

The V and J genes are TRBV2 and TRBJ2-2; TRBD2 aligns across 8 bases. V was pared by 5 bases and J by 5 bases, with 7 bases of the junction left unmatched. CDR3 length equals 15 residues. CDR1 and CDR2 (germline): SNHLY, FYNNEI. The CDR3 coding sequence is TGTGCCAGCAGTACACGGGGGGGCCGGACCGGGGAGCTGTTTTTT. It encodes CASSTRGGRTGELFF.